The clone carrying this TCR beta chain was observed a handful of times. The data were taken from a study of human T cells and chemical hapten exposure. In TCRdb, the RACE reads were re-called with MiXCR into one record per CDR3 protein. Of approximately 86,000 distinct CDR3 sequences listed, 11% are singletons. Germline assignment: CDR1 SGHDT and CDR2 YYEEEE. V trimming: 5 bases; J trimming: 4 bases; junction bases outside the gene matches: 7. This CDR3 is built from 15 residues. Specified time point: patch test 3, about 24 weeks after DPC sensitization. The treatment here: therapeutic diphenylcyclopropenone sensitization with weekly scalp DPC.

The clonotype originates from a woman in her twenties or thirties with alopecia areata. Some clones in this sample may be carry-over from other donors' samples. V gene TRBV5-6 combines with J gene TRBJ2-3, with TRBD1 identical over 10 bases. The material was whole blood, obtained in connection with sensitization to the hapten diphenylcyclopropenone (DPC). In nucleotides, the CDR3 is TGTGCCAGCAGTTTCGACAGGGGGCCCCCAGATACGCAGTATTTT. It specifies CASSFDRGPPDTQYF.